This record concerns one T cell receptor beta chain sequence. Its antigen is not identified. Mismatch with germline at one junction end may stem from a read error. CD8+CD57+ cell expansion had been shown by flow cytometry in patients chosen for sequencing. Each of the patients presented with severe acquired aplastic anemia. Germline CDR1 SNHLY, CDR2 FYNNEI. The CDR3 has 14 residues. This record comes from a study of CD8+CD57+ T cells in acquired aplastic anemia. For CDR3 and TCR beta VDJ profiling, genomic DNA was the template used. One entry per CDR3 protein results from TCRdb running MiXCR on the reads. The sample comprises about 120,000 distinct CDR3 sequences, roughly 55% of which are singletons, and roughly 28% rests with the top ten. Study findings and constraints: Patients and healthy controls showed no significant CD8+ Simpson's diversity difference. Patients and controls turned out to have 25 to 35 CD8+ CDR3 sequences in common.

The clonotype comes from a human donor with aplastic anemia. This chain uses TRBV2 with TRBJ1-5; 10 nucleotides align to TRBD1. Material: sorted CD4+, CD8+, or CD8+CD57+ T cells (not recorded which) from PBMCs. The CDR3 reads CASRETGGRQPQHF. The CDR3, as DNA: TGTGCCAGCAGGGAGACAGGGGGCCGTCAGCCTCAGCATTTT.